Listed below are T cell receptor beta chains from one sample, sequenced in a study of shared clonotypes between healthy human individuals. TCRdb's copy holds only in-frame clones and misses some; the assay was immunoSEQ multiplex PCR. In the table there are more than 1,200,000 clones, 98% of which are singletons. Input material: naive CD4+ T cells sorted from blood. The receptors originated from a young man in good health. Each CDR3 is given with its conserved first and last residue. Fields, in order: J gene, V gene, D gene, clone size, CDR3 protein, CDR3 DNA. D genes are given only for firm matches. Clone size is shown for a subset of rows, as once, few, many or a class of expanded clone.

>TRBJ2-6|TRBV6-5|NA|NA
CASSAEGPLHVLTF
TGTGCCAGCAGTGCCGAGGGACCTCTACACGTCCTGACTTTC
>TRBJ1-5|TRBV6-5|NA|NA
CASSLDSNQPQHF
TGTGCCAGCAGTTTAGACAGCAATCAGCCCCAGCATTTT
>TRBJ2-2|TRBV9|TRBD1|NA
CASSVRTGAGELFF
TGTGCCAGCAGCGTTCGGACAGGGGCCGGGGAGCTGTTTTTT
>TRBJ2-7|TRBV4-1|NA|NA
CASSHPGGTSLDEQYF
TGCGCCAGCAGCCATCCCGGAGGGACAAGCTTGGACGAGCAGTACTTC
>TRBJ2-3|TRBV5-1|NA|NA
CASSPRTGDTQYF
TGCGCCAGCAGCCCCCGGACTGGGGATACGCAGTATTTT
>TRBJ2-7|TRBV10-3|NA|NA
CAISDFSGEQYF
TGTGCCATCAGTGATTTCAGCGGCGAGCAGTACTTC
>TRBJ1-5|TRBV2|TRBD1|NA
CASSLPGGRGNQPQHF
TGTGCCAGCAGTTTGCCAGGGGGTAGGGGCAATCAGCCCCAGCATTTT
>TRBJ2-7|TRBV28|TRBD2|NA
CASSPSGGYSEEQYF
TGTGCCAGCAGCCCCTCGGGGGGATATTCGGAGGAGCAGTACTTC
>TRBJ2-7|TRBV28|NA|once
CASTPGFPSYEQYF
TGTGCCAGCACCCCGGGATTTCCGAGCTACGAGCAGTACTTC
>TRBJ1-5|TRBV15|NA|NA
CATSDGYSNQPQHF
TGTGCCACCTCGGACGGATATAGCAATCAGCCCCAGCATTTT
>TRBJ2-5|TRBV18|NA|NA
CASSPGVQETQYF
TGTGCCAGCTCACCGGGAGTCCAAGAGACCCAGTACTTC
>TRBJ2-5|TRBV7-6|TRBD1|NA
CASSLEGQGEETQYF
TGTGCCAGCAGCTTAGAGGGACAGGGTGAAGAGACCCAGTACTTC
>TRBJ2-7|TRBV7-2|NA|NA
CASSLITEAKQYF
TGTGCCAGCAGCTTAATAACTGAAGCTAAGCAGTACTTC
>TRBJ2-3|TRBV18|NA|NA
CASSGADTQYF
TGTGCCAGCTCTGGCGCGGATACGCAGTATTTT
>TRBJ1-1|TRBV10-3|NA|NA
CAISEVGVNTEAFF
TGTGCCATCAGTGAGGTGGGGGTTAACACTGAAGCTTTCTTT
>TRBJ1-1|TRBV25-1|NA|NA
CASRYRDLNTEAFF
TGTGCCAGCAGATACAGGGACCTGAACACTGAAGCTTTCTTT
>TRBJ2-7|TRBV2|NA|once
CASSSQGGYEQYF
TGTGCCAGCAGTTCCCAGGGGGGGTACGAGCAGTACTTC
>TRBJ2-7|TRBV6-5|TRBD1|NA
CASIRGTGSYEQYF
TGTGCCAGCATCCGCGGGACAGGGTCATACGAGCAGTACTTC
>TRBJ2-2|TRBV2|NA|NA
CASSERELTGELFF
TGTGCCAGCAGTGAGCGGGAACTCACCGGGGAGCTGTTTTTT
>TRBJ1-5|TRBV28|NA|NA
CASSPRVRINQPQHF
TGTGCCAGCAGTCCCAGGGTTAGAATAAATCAGCCCCAGCATTTT
>TRBJ2-5|TRBV10-2|NA|once
CASSELEGSYQETQYF
TGCGCCAGCAGTGAGCTTGAGGGCAGCTACCAAGAGACCCAGTACTTC
>TRBJ2-1|TRBV7-2|NA|NA
CASSLIYNEQFF
TGTGCCAGCAGCTTAATTTACAATGAGCAGTTCTTC
>TRBJ2-6|TRBV18|NA|NA
CASVIGAGANVLTF
TGTGCCAGCGTGATAGGGGCTGGGGCCAACGTCCTGACTTTC
>TRBJ1-1|TRBV7-9|TRBD1|once
CASSVYRGLGTEAFF
TGTGCCAGCAGCGTATACAGGGGACTTGGGACTGAAGCTTTCTTT
>TRBJ2-2|TRBV18|TRBD2|NA
CASSLPGLGRDTGELFF
TGTGCCAGCTCACTCCCGGGACTAGGTCGGGACACCGGGGAGCTGTTTTTT
>TRBJ2-1|TRBV27|TRBD1|once
CASSSAGQGTYNEQFF
TGTGCCAGCAGTTCGGCGGGACAGGGGACCTACAATGAGCAGTTCTTC
>TRBJ2-1|TRBV7-3|NA|NA
CASSGSGLSYNEQFF
TGTGCCAGCAGCGGAAGTGGGCTCTCCTACAATGAGCAGTTCTTC
>TRBJ2-1|TRBV9|NA|NA
CASSVAALTYNEQFF
TGTGCCAGCAGCGTAGCGGCGCTGACTTACAATGAGCAGTTCTTC
>TRBJ2-7|TRBV5-1|NA|NA
CASSAGVYEQYF
TGCGCCAGCAGCGCCGGGGTTTACGAGCAGTACTTC
>TRBJ2-3|TRBV7-2|TRBD2|NA
CASSRLAGSTDTQYF
TGTGCCAGCAGTCGCTTAGCGGGAAGCACAGATACGCAGTATTTT
>TRBJ2-1|TRBV10-3|NA|NA
CAISESNMGNDEQFF
TGTGCCATCAGTGAGTCGAATATGGGGAACGATGAGCAGTTCTTC